The rows below give T cell receptor beta chains drawn from one sample of a study of control samples from healthy donors and cancer patients. Libraries were prepared by immunoSEQ multiplex PCR; TCRdb keeps only in-frame clonotypes and omits some of them. The repertoire consists of 100,000 to 150,000 clones, with about 90% occurring once and the leading ten covering over 2%. Sequenced material: blood. Receptor source: a woman between 50 and 59 years old in good health. The CDR3 runs from the conserved cysteine through the conserved F or W. Fields, in order: J gene, CDR3 length, V gene, D gene, clone size, CDR3 protein, CDR3 DNA. The D gene is left open where the match is weak. Expanded clones are given a class, and other clones once, few, many or no size at all.

>TRBJ2-3|14|TRBV6-5|TRBD2|.
CASSWLAGVDTQYF
TGTGCCAGCAGTTGGCTAGCGGGAGTCGATACGCAGTATTTT
>TRBJ1-6|15|TRBV6-6|TRBD1|.
CASSSRGQGNSPLHF
TGTGCCAGCAGTTCCAGGGGACAGGGGAATTCACCCCTCCACTTT
>TRBJ1-3|17|TRBV7-2|.|.
CASSQRTESYSGNTIYF
TGTGCCAGCAGCCAACGGACAGAAAGCTACTCTGGAAACACCATATATTTT
>TRBJ1-1|14|TRBV5-4|.|.
CASSLAGTTPEAFF
TGTGCCAGCAGCTTGGCAGGGACCACACCGGAAGCTTTCTTT
>TRBJ1-1|14|TRBV18|.|once
CASSSSQGGTEAFF
TGTGCCAGCTCGTCTAGCCAGGGAGGAACTGAAGCTTTCTTT
>TRBJ1-3|16|TRBV4-2|.|.
CASSQDPGGSGNTIYF
TGTGCCAGCAGCCAAGATCCCGGGGGTTCGGGAAACACCATATATTTT
>TRBJ2-7|14|TRBV18|.|.
CASSRGQSSYEQYF
TGTGCCAGCTCGCGGGGACAGAGCTCCTACGAGCAGTACTTC
>TRBJ1-2|15|TRBV5-1|TRBD1|.
CASSLARRGQSGYTF
TGCGCCAGCAGCCTTGCCCGCAGGGGGCAGTCTGGCTACACCTTC
>TRBJ1-5|13|TRBV30|.|few
CAWSHTGTQPQHF
TGTGCCTGGAGTCACACGGGTACCCAGCCCCAGCATTTT
>TRBJ2-3|14|TRBV2|TRBD2|.
CASSRAGESDTQYF
TGTGCCAGCAGTCGAGCGGGAGAGTCCGATACGCAGTATTTT
>TRBJ1-2|11|TRBV2|.|.
CGRNSDYGYTF
TGTGGTAGGAACTCAGACTATGGCTACACCTTC
>TRBJ2-1|15|TRBV11-2|.|.
CASSLGGLGGHEQFF
TGTGCCAGCAGCTTAGGAGGACTGGGTGGTCATGAGCAGTTCTTC
>TRBJ2-7|15|TRBV6-5|.|.
CASSYSWQGAGEQYF
TGTGCCAGCAGTTACTCGTGGCAGGGTGCCGGAGAGCAGTACTTC
>TRBJ1-2|15|TRBV18|.|.
CASSPGAAVNYGYTF
TGTGCCAGCTCACCGGGGGCCGCAGTTAACTATGGCTACACCTTC
>TRBJ2-3|15|TRBV6-5|.|.
CASRQDGVGGDTQYF
TGTGCCAGCAGGCAGGACGGGGTCGGGGGAGATACGCAGTATTTT
>TRBJ2-1|14|TRBV3-1/TRBV3-2|.|.
CASSQDGVISEQFF
TGTGCCAGCAGCCAAGATGGAGTCATAAGTGAGCAGTTCTTC
>TRBJ2-7|15|TRBV10-1|.|.
CARNRKTASSYEQYF
TGCGCCAGAAATCGGAAGACAGCCTCTTCCTACGAGCAGTACTTC
>TRBJ1-2|12|TRBV3-1/TRBV3-2|TRBD1|.
CASSQGTGGYTF
TGTGCCAGCAGCCAGGGGACAGGAGGCTACACCTTC
>TRBJ1-5|13|TRBV30|.|.
CAWIGGGGQPQHF
TGTGCCTGGATAGGAGGGGGGGGGCAGCCCCAGCATTTT
>TRBJ1-1|16|TRBV10-2|.|.
CASSDRAVIKNTEAFF
TGCGCCAGCAGTGATCGGGCAGTAATAAAGAACACTGAAGCTTTCTTT
>TRBJ1-1|14|TRBV11-2|TRBD1|.
CASSIRGLNTEAFF
TGTGCCAGCAGCATCAGGGGGTTGAACACTGAAGCTTTCTTT
>TRBJ2-3|16|TRBV7-9|.|.
CASSLALRDGTDTQYF
TGTGCCAGCAGCTTAGCGCTGCGGGATGGCACAGATACGCAGTATTTT
>TRBJ2-2|15|TRBV6-5|TRBD1|.
CAAGISTGVPGELFF
TGTGCCGCTGGGATTTCGACAGGGGTGCCCGGGGAGCTGTTTTTT
>TRBJ2-7|13|TRBV7-9|.|.
CASSLAGSYEQYF
TGTGCCAGCAGCTTAGCTGGGTCTTACGAGCAGTACTTC
>TRBJ1-2|15|TRBV12-2|.|.
CASRLAHLRDYGYTF
TGTGCAAGTCGCTTAGCGCACTTAAGGGACTATGGCTACACCTTC
>TRBJ2-2|16|TRBV5-5|TRBD2|once
CASSSSGGAGTGELFF
TGTGCCAGCAGCTCAAGCGGGGGGGCGGGTACCGGGGAGCTGTTTTTT